This note documents a single T cell receptor beta chain sequence. The sample originates from a study of siplizumab effects on memory and regulatory T cells. This CDR3 spans 17 amino acids. Germline V gene data show CDR1 as LGHNA and CDR2 as YNFKEQ. V lost 1 base to trimming and J lost 6 bases; unmatched junction nucleotides: 8. Generated by immunoSEQ multiplex PCR, the TCRdb table keeps only in-frame clones and is missing some. The repertoire holds roughly 56,000 clones, with around 98% as singletons. Sequenced material: naive CD8+ T cells sorted from blood. The receptor was isolated from a human donor in good health. The V call is TRBV4-2, the J call TRBJ2-7; 14 bases line up with TRBD2. The CDR3 DNA reads TGTGCCAGCAGCCAAGGGACGACTAGCGGGAGGGGCCGCGAGCAGTACTTC. Translated, it gives CASSQGTTSGRGREQYF.